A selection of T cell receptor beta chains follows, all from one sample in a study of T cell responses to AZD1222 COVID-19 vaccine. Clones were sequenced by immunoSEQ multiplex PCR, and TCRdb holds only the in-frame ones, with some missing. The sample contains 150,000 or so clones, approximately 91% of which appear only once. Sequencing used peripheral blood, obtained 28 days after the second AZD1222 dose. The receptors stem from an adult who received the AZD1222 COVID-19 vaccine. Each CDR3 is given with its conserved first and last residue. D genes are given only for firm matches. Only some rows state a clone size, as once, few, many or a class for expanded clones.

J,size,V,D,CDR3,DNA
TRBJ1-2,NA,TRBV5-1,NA,CASSGGGGNYGYTF,TGCGCCAGCAGCGGAGGCGGCGGTAACTATGGCTACACCTTC
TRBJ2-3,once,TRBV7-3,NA,CASSLRPADTQYF,TGTGCCAGCAGCTTACGGCCTGCGGATACGCAGTATTTT
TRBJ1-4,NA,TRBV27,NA,CASSFGGTNEKLFF,TGTGCCAGCAGTTTTGGGGGGACTAATGAAAAACTGTTTTTT
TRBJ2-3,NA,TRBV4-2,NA,CASSQDLARVDTQYF,TGTGCCAGCAGCCAAGATTTGGCTAGGGTAGATACGCAGTATTTT
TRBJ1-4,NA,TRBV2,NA,CASSNRDLNEKLFF,TGTGCCAGCAGTAACAGGGATCTTAATGAAAAACTGTTTTTT
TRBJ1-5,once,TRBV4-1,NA,CASSQGTLYSNQPQHF,TGCGCCAGCAGCCAAGGCACTCTGTATAGCAATCAGCCCCAGCATTTT
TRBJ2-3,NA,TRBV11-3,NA,CASSSRGTQYF,TGTGCCAGCAGCTCCCGGGGGACGCAGTATTTT
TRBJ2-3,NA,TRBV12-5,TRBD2,CASGYREGAQYF,TGTGCTAGTGGTTACCGGGAGGGGGCGCAGTATTTT
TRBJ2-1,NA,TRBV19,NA,CASRSRQHNNEQFF,TGTGCCAGTAGATCAAGACAACATAACAATGAGCAGTTCTTC
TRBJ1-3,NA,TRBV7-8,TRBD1,CASSRRQGESTIYF,TGTGCCAGCAGCCGGCGTCAGGGGGAATCCACCATATATTTT
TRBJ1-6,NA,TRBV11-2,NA,CASSLDRKSSPLHF,TGTGCCAGCAGCTTAGATCGAAAAAGTTCACCCCTCCACTTT
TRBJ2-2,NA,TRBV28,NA,CASSFLFGKPGELFF,TGTGCCAGCAGTTTCCTTTTCGGTAAACCCGGGGAGCTGTTTTTT
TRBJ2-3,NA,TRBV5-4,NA,CASSLDRHNTQYF,TGTGCCAGCAGCTTGGACCGCCATAATACGCAGTATTTT
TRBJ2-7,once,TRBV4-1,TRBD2,CASSQGLAGVFGYEQYF,TGCGCCAGCAGCCAAGGACTAGCGGGAGTTTTTGGCTACGAGCAGTACTTC
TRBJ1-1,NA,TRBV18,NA,CASSHSTNAEAFF,TGTGCCAGCTCACACAGTACGAACGCTGAAGCTTTCTTT
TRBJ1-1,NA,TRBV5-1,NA,CASSSPQGGTEAFF,TGCGCCAGTTCCTCCCCACAGGGTGGGACTGAAGCTTTCTTT
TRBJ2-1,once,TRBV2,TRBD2,CASSEALVAGNEQFF,TGTGCCAGCAGTGAAGCGTTGGTAGCGGGGAATGAGCAGTTCTTC
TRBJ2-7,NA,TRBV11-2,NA,CASSFGLEQYF,TGTGCCAGCAGCTTCGGTCTCGAGCAGTACTTC
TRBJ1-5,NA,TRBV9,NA,CASSVEGSSNQPQHF,TGTGCCAGCAGCGTAGAAGGGAGTAGCAATCAGCCCCAGCATTTT
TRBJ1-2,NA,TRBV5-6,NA,CASSRRTAANYGYTF,TGTGCCAGCAGCCGGAGGACGGCCGCTAACTATGGCTACACCTTC
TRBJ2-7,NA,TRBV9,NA,CASSVEPQTLSYEQYF,TGTGCCAGCAGCGTAGAGCCACAGACACTTTCCTACGAGCAGTACTTC
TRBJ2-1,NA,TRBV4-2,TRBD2,CASREGGPYNEQFF,TGTGCCAGCCGGGAGGGGGGGCCCTACAATGAGCAGTTCTTC
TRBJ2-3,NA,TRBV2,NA,CASSEGTLTDTQYF,TGTGCCAGCAGTGAGGGGACACTGACAGATACGCAGTATTTT
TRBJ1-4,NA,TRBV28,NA,CASLGEISNEKLFF,TGTGCCAGCCTCGGAGAGATTTCTAATGAAAAACTGTTTTTT
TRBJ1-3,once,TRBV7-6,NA,CASSPDTNSGNTIYF,TGTGCCAGCAGTCCAGACACTAACTCTGGAAACACCATATATTTT
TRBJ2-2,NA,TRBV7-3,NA,CASSAANTGELFF,TGTGCCAGCAGCGCAGCGAACACCGGGGAGCTGTTTTTT
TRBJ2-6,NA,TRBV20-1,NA,CSASSVYFSSGANVLTF,TGCAGTGCTAGTAGTGTATATTTTTCTTCTGGGGCCAACGTCCTGACTTTC